This T cell receptor beta chain is from a study of Graves' ophthalmopathy and Graves' hyperthyroidism. V dropped 3 bases and J dropped 6; count of bases not matched to a gene: 7. The CDR3 runs 14 residues. This clonotype showed up many times. A single base separates this from a much larger clone, so it may be a read error. It was from about 9.1 ml of fresh peripheral blood that the PBMCs came. RNA transcripts yielded amplified TCR beta CDR3 regions. A first-round RT-PCR used HTBI primers, followed by a second-round multiplex PCR. Using its own MiXCR run on the multiplex PCR reads, TCRdb lists one record per CDR3 protein. The sample records 200,000 to 250,000 distinct CDR3 sequences, roughly 21% being singletons.

The chain has TRBV12-3 or TRBV12-4 and TRBJ2-7; the match to TRBD2 covers 8 bases. Input material: peripheral blood. The sequence was collected from a woman between 50 and 59 years old with Graves' ophthalmopathy. The CDR3 spells CASSFEAGACEQYF. The DNA for the CDR3 is TGTGCCAGCAGTTTCGAAGCGGGGGCCTGCGAGCAGTACTTC.